This entry features one T cell receptor beta chain sequence. The antigen is not known. Prepared libraries of TCR beta cDNA carried unique molecular identifiers. TCRdb independently ran MiXCR on the PCR reads; one entry per CDR3 protein. The data contain around 180,000 distinct CDR3 sequences, over 25% of them singletons. The sample comes from a study of post-analysis software for immune sequencing data. Germline CDR1 SGHNT, CDR2 YYREEE (reference sequence). This CDR3 is built from 16 residues. Trimming took 2 bases from V and 5 from J; bases not matched to a gene: 8. Study-level points and caveats: Five or six TRBV segments were more frequent in patients than controls; TRBV5-6, TRBV5-1 and TRBV20-1 belonged to this group.

The clonotype was recovered from a girl aged 5-17 years with multiple sclerosis. The chain carries TRBV5-4 and TRBJ2-3; 10 bases line up with TRBD1. Sequencing input: blood. The DNA of the CDR3 is TGTGCCAGCAGCTTTTATCGACAGGGGGCCGGAGATACGCAGTATTTT. Protein product: CASSFYRQGAGDTQYF. The entire variable domain, with the rest obtained from reference TRBV5-4 and TRBJ2-3, is as follows: ETGVTQSPTHLIKTRGQQVTLRCSSQSGHNTVSWYQQALGQGPQFIFQYYREEENGRGNFPPRFSGLQFPNYSSELNVNALELDDSALYLCASSFYRQGAGDTQYFGPGTRLTVL.